These 5 T cell receptor beta chains were all obtained from the same sample, sequenced in a study of Ad26.COV2.S vaccination and SARS-CoV-2 variants. The repertoire was sequenced with immunoSEQ multiplex PCR; TCRdb's copy has only in-frame clones and lacks some. The sample contains approximately 350,000 clones, roughly 85% of which appear only once. As to treatment: approximately 18 received Ad26.COV2.S at low or high dose, single or two shots; roughly five received placebo; per-sample allocation not given. Sampling was performed 63 days after the first vaccine or placebo injection. The sequenced sample was peripheral blood, obtained in a trial of Ad26.COV2.S vaccine versus placebo. Receptors were obtained from a person between 18 and 59 years old who received the Ad26.COV2.S COVID-19 vaccine or a placebo.

V usage is TRBV4-1 and J usage is TRBJ2-7; 8 positions agree with TRBD2. CDR1 MGHRA and CDR2 YSYEKL come from the germline V gene. The CDR3 length is 15 residues. After removal of 3 bases from V and 7 bases from J, the junction contained 11 bases not matched to a gene. The CDR3 region is CASSHLAGLSGEQYF. The CDR3 nucleotides are TGCGCCAGCAGCCATCTAGCGGGCCTAAGTGGAGAGCAGTACTTC.

The chain links TRBV7-2 to TRBJ2-2, with 10 bases identical to TRBD2. CDR3 size: 16 residues. Germline values: CDR1 SGHTA, CDR2 FQGNSA. The V and J ends lost 5 bases and 6 bases, in that order; junction bases with no gene match: 9. CDR3 in DNA: TGTGCCAGCAGCCCCCGGGGCAGCGGGGGGGCCGGGGAGCTGTTTTTT. This translates into CASSPRGSGGAGELFF.

This clone has just one count. The chain employs TRBV7-9 and TRBJ2-1, with unresolved D. The CDR3 covers 14 residues. Trimming took 0 bases from V and 8 from J, leaving 11 bases between them. CDR1 and CDR2 (germline): SEHNR, FQNEAQ (reference sequence). CDR3 protein: CASSLAGGAYEQFF. The CDR3 DNA reads TGTGCCAGCAGCTTAGCTGGCGGAGCGTATGAGCAGTTCTTC.

The chain uses TRBV7-2 and TRBJ2-3; D uncertain. The V gene's germline CDR1 is SGHTA and CDR2 FQGNSA. V was pared by 5 bases and J by 12 bases, with 21 bases between. This CDR3 comprises 14 residues. In DNA, the CDR3 is TGTGCCAGCAGCATCCTTACGACCCCTCTCCTCCAGTATTTT. It is translated as CASSILTTPLLQYF. The full variable domain, completed using reference TRBV7-2 and TRBJ2-3, is GAGVSQSPSNKVTEKGKDVELRCDPISGHTALYWYRQSLGQGLEFLIYFQGNSAPDKSGLPSDRFSAERTGGSVSTLTIQRTQQEDSAVYLCASSILTTPLLQYFGPGTRLTVL.

This clone was picked up one time. The chain recombines TRBV7-2 with TRBJ2-7; D gene ambiguous. Germline V gene data show CDR1 as SGHTA and CDR2 as FQGNSA. The V and J ends lost 1 base and 0 bases respectively, with 4 bases between them. There are 13 residues in the CDR3. CDR3 protein: CASSLGVSYEQYF. CDR3 DNA: TGTGCCAGCAGCTTAGGGGTCTCCTACGAGCAGTACTTC.